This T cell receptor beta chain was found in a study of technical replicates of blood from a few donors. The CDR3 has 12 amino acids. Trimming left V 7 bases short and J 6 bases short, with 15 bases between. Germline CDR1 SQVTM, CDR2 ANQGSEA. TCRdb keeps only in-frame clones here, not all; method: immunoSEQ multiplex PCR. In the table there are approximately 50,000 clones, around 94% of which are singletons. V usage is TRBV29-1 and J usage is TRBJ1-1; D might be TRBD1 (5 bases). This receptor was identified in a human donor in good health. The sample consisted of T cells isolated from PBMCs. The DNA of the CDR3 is TGCAGCGGATGGGGGGTTTCGGCTGAAGCTTTCTTT. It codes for CSGWGVSAEAFF. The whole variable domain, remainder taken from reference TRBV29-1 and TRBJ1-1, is SAVISQKPSRDICQRGTSLTIQCQVDSQVTMMFWYRQQPGQSLTLIATANQGSEATYESGFVIDKFPISRPNLTFSTLTVSNMSPEDSSIYLCSGWGVSAEAFFGQGTRLTVV.